This TCR beta chain was identified in a study of T cells in localized non-small cell lung cancer. The study, taken as a whole, reports: In adjacent lung, a median roughly 56 of the top 100 tumor clones were found. Because sequencing included only one region (of the tumor), heterogeneity remains possible. Among the tissues sampled, uninvolved adjacent lung had the highest T cell clonality, above tumor.

There are 13 residues in the CDR3. Germline V gene sequence: CDR1 SGHRS, CDR2 YFSETQ. Between the trimmed V and J ends, which lost 4 bases and 8 bases, there was a span of 13 bases. This table comes from immunoSEQ multiplex PCR, and its TCRdb copy is limited to in-frame clones, with some not included. The sample consists of about 53,000 clones, approximately 88% of them appearing once. As regards this clone: Antigen unknown.

The chain employs TRBV5-1 and TRBJ2-1; D is undetermined. The material sequenced was peripheral blood mononuclear cells, taken before any cancer treatment. The sequence derives from a man aged 35-69 years with stage III lung adenocarcinoma. The CDR3 nucleotides are TGCGCCAGCAGCCTTTCGAAGGAAGATGAGCAGTTCTTC. It translates to CASSLSKEDEQFF.